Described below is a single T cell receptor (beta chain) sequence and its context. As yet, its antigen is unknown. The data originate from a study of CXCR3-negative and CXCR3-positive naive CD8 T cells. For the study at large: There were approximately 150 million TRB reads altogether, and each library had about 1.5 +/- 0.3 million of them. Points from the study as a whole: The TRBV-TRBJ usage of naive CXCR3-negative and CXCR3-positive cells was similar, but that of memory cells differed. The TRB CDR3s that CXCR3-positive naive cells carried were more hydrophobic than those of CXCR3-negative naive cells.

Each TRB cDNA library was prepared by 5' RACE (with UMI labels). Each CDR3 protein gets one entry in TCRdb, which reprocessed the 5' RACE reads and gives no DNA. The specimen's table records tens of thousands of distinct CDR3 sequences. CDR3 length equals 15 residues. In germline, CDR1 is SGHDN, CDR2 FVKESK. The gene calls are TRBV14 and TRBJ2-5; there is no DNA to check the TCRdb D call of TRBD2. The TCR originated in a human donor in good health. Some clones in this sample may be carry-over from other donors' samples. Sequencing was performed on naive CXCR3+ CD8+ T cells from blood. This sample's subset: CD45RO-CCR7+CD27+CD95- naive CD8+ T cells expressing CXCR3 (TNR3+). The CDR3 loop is CASSRGGDLRETQYF. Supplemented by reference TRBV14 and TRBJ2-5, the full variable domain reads EAGVTQFPSHSVIEKGQTVTLRCDPISGHDNLYWYRRVMGKEIKFLLHFVKESKQDESGMPNNRFLAERTGGTYSTLKVQPAELEDSGVYFCASSRGGDLRETQYFGPGTRLLVL.